This TCR beta chain was recorded in a study of T cell responses to AZD1222 COVID-19 vaccine. With regard to this clone: Its antigen is unidentified.

TCRdb's copy holds only in-frame clones and misses some; the assay was immunoSEQ multiplex PCR. Among 100,000 to 120,000 clones listed, over 85% were seen once. CDR3 length equals 15 residues. V lost 4 bases, J lost 0 bases, and 6 bases stayed unmatched. Germline-derived CDR1 and CDR2 are LGHDT and YNNKEL (reference sequence). Second-dose intervals near 4 or 12 weeks were combined. Findings and limits, study-wide: Breadth and depth of Spike-specific TCRs rose after two AZD1222 doses.

The sequence came from an adult who received the AZD1222 COVID-19 vaccine. This chain uses TRBV3-1 (or the pseudogene TRBV3-2) with TRBJ2-7; 7 nucleotides line up with TRBD1. The sample was peripheral blood, taken 28 days after the second AZD1222 dose. The CDR3 reads CASSLSGTVSYEQYF. DNA for the CDR3: TGTGCCAGCAGCCTCTCCGGGACAGTCTCCTACGAGCAGTACTTC.